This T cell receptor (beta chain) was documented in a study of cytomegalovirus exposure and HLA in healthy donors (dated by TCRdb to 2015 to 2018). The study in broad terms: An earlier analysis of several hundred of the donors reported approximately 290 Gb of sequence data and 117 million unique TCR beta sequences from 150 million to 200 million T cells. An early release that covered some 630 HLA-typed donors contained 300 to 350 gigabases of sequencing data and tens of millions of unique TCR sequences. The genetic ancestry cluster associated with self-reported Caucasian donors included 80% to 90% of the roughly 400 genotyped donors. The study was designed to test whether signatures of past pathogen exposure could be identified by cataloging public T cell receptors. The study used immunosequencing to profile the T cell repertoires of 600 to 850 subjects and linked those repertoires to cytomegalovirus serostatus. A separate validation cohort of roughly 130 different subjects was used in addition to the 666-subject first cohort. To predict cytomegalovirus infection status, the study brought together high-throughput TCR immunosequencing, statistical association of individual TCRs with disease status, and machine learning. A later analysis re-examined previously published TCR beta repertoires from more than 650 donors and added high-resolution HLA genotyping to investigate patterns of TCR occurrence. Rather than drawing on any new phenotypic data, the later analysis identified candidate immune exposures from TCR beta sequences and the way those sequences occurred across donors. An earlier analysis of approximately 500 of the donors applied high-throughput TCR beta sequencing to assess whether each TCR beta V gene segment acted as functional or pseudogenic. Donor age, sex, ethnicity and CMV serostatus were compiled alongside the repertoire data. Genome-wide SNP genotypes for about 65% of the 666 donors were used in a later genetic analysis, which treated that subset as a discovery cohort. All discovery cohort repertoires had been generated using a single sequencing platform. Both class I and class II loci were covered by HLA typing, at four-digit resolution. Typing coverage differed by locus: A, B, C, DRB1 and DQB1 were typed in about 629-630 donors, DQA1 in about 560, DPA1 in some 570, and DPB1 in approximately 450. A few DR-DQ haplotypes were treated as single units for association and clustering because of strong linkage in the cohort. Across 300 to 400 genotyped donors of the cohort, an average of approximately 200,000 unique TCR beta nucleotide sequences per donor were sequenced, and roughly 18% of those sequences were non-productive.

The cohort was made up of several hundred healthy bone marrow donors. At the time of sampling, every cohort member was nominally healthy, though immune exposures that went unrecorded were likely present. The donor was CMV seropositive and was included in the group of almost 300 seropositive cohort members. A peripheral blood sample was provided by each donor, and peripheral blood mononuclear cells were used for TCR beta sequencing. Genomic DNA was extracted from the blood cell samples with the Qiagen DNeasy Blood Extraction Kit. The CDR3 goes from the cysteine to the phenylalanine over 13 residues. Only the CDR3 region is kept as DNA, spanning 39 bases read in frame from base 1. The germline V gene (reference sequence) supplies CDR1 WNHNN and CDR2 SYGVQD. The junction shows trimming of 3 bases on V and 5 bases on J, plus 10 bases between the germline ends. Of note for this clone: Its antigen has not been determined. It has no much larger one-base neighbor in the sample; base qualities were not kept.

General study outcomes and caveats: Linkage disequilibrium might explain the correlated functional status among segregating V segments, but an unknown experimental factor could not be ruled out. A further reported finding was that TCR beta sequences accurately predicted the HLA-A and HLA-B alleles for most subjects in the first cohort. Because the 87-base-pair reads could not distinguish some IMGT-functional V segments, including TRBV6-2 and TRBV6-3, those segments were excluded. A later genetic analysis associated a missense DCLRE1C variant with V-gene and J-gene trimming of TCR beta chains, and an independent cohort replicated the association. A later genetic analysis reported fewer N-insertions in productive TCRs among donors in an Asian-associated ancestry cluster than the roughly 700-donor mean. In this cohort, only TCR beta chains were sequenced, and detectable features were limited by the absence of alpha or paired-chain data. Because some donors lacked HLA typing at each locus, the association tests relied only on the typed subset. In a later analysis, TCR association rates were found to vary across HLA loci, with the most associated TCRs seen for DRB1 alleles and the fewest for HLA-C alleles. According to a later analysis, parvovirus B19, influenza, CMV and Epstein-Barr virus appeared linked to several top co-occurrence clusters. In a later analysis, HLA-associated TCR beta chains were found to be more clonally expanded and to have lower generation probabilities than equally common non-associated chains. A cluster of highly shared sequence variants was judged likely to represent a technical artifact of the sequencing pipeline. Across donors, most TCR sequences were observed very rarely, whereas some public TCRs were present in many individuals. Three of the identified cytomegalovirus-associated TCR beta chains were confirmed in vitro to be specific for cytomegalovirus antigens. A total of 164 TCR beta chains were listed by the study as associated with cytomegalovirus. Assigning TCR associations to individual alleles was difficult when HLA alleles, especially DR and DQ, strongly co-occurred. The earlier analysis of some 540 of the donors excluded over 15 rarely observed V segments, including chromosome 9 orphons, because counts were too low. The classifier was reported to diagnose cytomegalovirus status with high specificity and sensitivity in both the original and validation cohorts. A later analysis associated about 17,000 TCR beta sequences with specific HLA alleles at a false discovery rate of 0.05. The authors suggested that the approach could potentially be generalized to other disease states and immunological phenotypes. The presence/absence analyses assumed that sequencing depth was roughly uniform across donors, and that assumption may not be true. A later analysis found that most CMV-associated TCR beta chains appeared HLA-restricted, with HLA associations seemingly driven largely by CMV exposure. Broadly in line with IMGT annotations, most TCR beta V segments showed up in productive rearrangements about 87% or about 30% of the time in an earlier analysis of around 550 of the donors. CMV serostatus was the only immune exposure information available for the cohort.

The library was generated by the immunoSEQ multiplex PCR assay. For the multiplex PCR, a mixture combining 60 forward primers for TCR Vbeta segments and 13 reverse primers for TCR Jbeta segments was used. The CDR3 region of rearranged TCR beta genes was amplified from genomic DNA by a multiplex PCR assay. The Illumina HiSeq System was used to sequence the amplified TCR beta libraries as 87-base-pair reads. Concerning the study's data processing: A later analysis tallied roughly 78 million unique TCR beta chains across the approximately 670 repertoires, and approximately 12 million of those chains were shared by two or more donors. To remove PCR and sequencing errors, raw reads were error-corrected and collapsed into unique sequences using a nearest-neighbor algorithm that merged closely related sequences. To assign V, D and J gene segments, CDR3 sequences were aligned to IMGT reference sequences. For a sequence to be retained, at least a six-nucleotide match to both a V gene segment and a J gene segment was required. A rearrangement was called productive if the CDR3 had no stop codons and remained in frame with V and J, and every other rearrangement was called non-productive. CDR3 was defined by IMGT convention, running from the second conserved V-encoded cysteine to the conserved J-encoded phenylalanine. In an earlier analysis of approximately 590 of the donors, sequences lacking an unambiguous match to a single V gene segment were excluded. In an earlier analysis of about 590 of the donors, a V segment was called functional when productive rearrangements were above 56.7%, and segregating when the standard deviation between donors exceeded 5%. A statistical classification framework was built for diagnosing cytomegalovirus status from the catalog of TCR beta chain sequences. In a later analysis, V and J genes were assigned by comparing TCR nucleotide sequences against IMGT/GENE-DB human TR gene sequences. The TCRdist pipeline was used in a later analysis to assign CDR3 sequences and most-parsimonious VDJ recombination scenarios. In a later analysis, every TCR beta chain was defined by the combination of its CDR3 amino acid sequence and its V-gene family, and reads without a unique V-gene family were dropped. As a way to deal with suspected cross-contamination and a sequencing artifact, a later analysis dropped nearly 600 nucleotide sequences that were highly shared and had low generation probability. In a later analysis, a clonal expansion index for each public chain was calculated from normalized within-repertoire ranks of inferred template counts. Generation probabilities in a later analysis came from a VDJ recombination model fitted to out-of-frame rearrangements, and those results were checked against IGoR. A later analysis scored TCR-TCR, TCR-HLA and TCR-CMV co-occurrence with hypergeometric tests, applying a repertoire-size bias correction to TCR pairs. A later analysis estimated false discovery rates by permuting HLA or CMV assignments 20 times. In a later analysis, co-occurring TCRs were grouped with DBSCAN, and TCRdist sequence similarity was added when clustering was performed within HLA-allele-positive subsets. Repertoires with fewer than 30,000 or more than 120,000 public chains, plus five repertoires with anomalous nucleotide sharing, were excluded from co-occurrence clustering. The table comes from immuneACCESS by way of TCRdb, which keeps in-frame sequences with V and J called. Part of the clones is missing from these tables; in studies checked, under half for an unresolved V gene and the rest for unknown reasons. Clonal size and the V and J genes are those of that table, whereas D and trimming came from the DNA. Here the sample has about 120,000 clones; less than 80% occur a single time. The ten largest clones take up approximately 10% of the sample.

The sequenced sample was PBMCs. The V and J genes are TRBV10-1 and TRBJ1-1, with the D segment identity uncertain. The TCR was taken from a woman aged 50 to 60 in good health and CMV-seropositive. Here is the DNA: TGCGCCAGCAGTGATCTGGCGGGAACTGAAGCTTTCTTT. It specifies CASSDLAGTEAFF.